These 16 T cell receptor beta chains were sequenced from one sample in a study of T cells in Graves' hyperthyroidism and ophthalmopathy. TCR beta CDR3 regions were amplified from RNA. An initial round of RT-PCR targeting the TCR CDR3 relied on the HTBI primer set. TCRdb re-analysed the multiplex PCR reads in MiXCR, keeping a single row per CDR3 protein. The data contain 130,000 or so distinct CDR3 sequences, approximately 20% of them singletons. Sequences were obtained from blood. The receptors originated from a woman between 45 and 65 years old with Graves' hyperthyroidism that later progressed to Graves' ophthalmopathy.

This clonotype was seen repeatedly, ten times or more. This chain joins TRBV20-1 and TRBJ2-3; no reliable D call. There are 15 residues in the CDR3. Germline V CDR1 and CDR2: DFQATT, SNEGSKA (reference sequence). Trimming left V 2 bases short and J 0 bases short, with 12 bases between. The CDR3 region has the DNA TGCAGTGCTAGACTAACTCTCCGTAGCACAGATACGCAGTATTTT. Its translation is CSARLTLRSTDTQYF.

The V call is TRBV20-1, the J call TRBJ1-2; 10 nucleotides line up with TRBD1. The trim removed 6 bases at V and 2 bases at J, leaving 3 bases unmatched. The CDR3 runs to 13 residues. Per the germline V gene, CDR1 is DFQATT and CDR2 is SNEGSKA (reference sequence). DNA of the CDR3: TGCAGTGCCCCGACAGGGGGCAACTATGGCTACACCTTC. This codes for CSAPTGGNYGYTF.

Ten or more counts support this clonotype. The chain uses TRBV2 and TRBJ1-1, with TRBD1 matching over 8 bases. V dropped 10 bases and J dropped 5; count of bases not matched to a gene: 9. This CDR3 region has 13 residues. CDR1 and CDR2 from the germline V gene are SNHLY and FYNNEI. The CDR3 spells CAIARGRRTEAFF. The CDR3 DNA follows: TGTGCCATAGCCAGGGGGCGTAGGACTGAAGCTTTCTTT.

This chain connects TRBV28 to TRBJ2-2; 10 bases line up with TRBD2. Trimming took 4 bases from V and 3 from J; bases not matched to a gene: 8. The CDR3 sequence is 17 residues long. Germline CDR1 and CDR2: MDHEN and SYDVKM. For the CDR3, the DNA is TGTGCCAGCAGTTCCCCGGCTAGCGGGAGTGACACCGGGGAGCTGTTTTTT. This sequence encodes CASSSPASGSDTGELFF.

This clonotype was counted between two and nine times. The chain employs TRBV28 and TRBJ2-3; 10 bases fit TRBD1. Trimming took 4 bases from V and 4 from J; bases not matched to a gene: 5. Germline assignment: CDR1 MDHEN and CDR2 SYDVKM. This CDR3 spans 15 amino acids. The CDR3 DNA reads as TGTGCCAGCAGTTCGACAGGGGGCGGCGCAGATACGCAGTATTTT. Its protein is CASSSTGGGADTQYF.

This clonotype occurred many times. This chain links TRBV5-5 with TRBJ2-3, with TRBD2 matching over 9 bases. CDR1 SGHKS and CDR2 YYEKEE come from the germline V gene (reference sequence). The V gene end was trimmed by 0 bases and the J gene end by 5 bases; junction bases not matched to a gene: 10. The CDR3 covers 17 residues. CDR3 nucleotides: TGTGCCAGCAGCTTGGCCAGTAGCGGGAGAAGGGAAGATACGCAGTATTTT. It translates to CASSLASSGRREDTQYF.

This chain joins TRBV29-1 and TRBJ1-2; D unresolved. CDR3 length equals 11 residues. Germline V gives CDR1 SQVTM, CDR2 ANQGSEA. V was trimmed by 7 bases and J by 3 bases, leaving 9 bases between them. CDR3: CSALADYGYTF. The CDR3 nucleotides are TGCAGCGCCCTTGCGGACTATGGCTACACCTTC.

The chain has TRBV6-1 and TRBJ1-1; no clear D. Germline lookup yields CDR1 MNHNS and CDR2 SASEGT. Trimming removed 10 bases from V and 10 bases from J, with 16 bases in between. The CDR3 is 11 residues long. CDR3 bases: TGTGCCACCAGGACTGCCGGAGGAGCTTTCTTT. Translating gives CATRTAGGAFF.

This clonotype has a count of ten or more. The chain recombines TRBV27 with TRBJ1-1; unclear D gene. Germline CDR1 and CDR2: MNHEY and SMNVEV (reference sequence). The CDR3 is made up of 12 amino acids. The CDR3 region is CVTQGGGTEAFF. The DNA for the CDR3 is TGTGTTACTCAAGGCGGTGGCACTGAAGCTTTCTTT.

The chain uses TRBV7-2 and TRBJ2-4, with D tentatively TRBD1 or TRBD2 (6 bases each). Germline V gene data show CDR1 as SGHTA and CDR2 as FQGNSA. The CDR3 extends over 15 amino acids. Trimming took 5 bases from V and 2 from J, leaving 13 bases between them. CDR3 region: CASSIGGLTKNIQYF. The DNA for the CDR3 is TGTGCCAGCAGCATTGGGGGGCTTACCAAAAACATTCAGTACTTC. Full variable domain (rest looked up from reference TRBV7-2 and TRBJ2-4): GAGVSQSPSNKVTEKGKDVELRCDPISGHTALYWYRQSLGQGLEFLIYFQGNSAPDKSGLPSDRFSAERTGGSVSTLTIQRTQQEDSAVYLCASSIGGLTKNIQYFGAGTRLSVL.

This clonotype occurred many times. CDR3 DNA sequence: TGTGCCAGCAGCTTAGGGGCAGGGCCGAGGAGCAATCAGCCCCAGCATTTT. It encodes CASSLGAGPRSNQPQHF. J is TRBJ1-5 and V is TRBV7-9; D perhaps matches TRBD1 (5 bases). CDR1 is SEHNR and CDR2 is FQNEAQ in the germline V gene (reference sequence). This CDR3 has 17 amino acids. V lost 1 base and J lost 1, with 14 bases in between.

This clonotype occurred a few times. This sequence joins TRBV19 and TRBJ1-5; no reliable D call. Per the germline V gene, CDR1 is LNHDA and CDR2 is SQIVND (reference sequence). The CDR3 covers 16 residues. The ends were cut back, 5 bases at V and 0 bases at J, with 14 bases in the middle. The CDR3: CASSPLVRNSNQPQHF. CDR3 DNA: TGTGCCAGTAGTCCTTTGGTCCGGAATAGCAATCAGCCCCAGCATTTT.

The chain has TRBV5-1 and TRBJ2-3, with 12 bases that match TRBD2. Germline loops: CDR1 SGHRS, CDR2 YFSETQ. The CDR3 contains 15 residues. The V gene end was trimmed by 3 bases and the J gene end by 4 bases; junction bases not matched to a gene: 3. CDR3 amino acids: CASSSRLAGADTQYF. The CDR3 bases are TGCGCCAGCAGCTCACGACTAGCGGGAGCAGATACGCAGTATTTT.

This clonotype was found a few times. The chain joins TRBV7-2 to TRBJ1-1; D is possibly TRBD1 (5 bases). V lost 2 bases and J 7 bases, leaving 17 bases between the germline ends. This CDR3 is 15 amino acids long. CDR1 and CDR2 (germline): SGHTA, FQGNSA. CDR3 sequence: CASSLLRPGTGEAFF. CDR3 nucleotide sequence: TGTGCCAGCAGCTTACTCCGCCCCGGGACCGGTGAAGCTTTCTTT.

This clonotype has ten or more counts. The V gene is TRBV5-1, the J gene TRBJ1-2; D gene uncertain. Germline CDR1 reads SGHRS; CDR2 reads YFSETQ. V was trimmed by 0 bases and J by 2 bases, leaving 14 bases between them. This CDR3 contains 16 residues. In DNA form, the CDR3 reads TGCGCCAGCAGCTTGGACGGAGCAAACATCAACTATGGCTACACCTTC. Translating it yields CASSLDGANINYGYTF.

Details on this clonotype: This may be a read error, as it is one base from a much larger clone. V usage is TRBV29-1 and J usage is TRBJ2-7, with TRBD2 matching 7 bases. This CDR3 is 13 amino acids long. CDR1 SQVTM and CDR2 ANQGSEA come from the germline V gene. The V gene end was trimmed by 4 bases and the J gene end by 7 bases; junction bases not matched to a gene: 10. DNA of the CDR3: TGCAGCGTTGGTCTAGTGGGAGGGTGGGAGCAGTACTTC. This translates into CSVGLVGGWEQYF.